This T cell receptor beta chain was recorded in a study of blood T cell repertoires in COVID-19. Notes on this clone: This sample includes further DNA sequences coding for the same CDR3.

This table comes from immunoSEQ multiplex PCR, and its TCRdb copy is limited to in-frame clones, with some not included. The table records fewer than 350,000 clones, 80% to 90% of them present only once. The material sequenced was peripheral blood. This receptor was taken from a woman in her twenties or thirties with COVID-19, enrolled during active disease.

The DNA of the CDR3 is TGTGCCAGCAGTTTGACAGGATACGAGCAGTACTTC. Its translation is CASSLTGYEQYF. The chain carries TRBV28 and TRBJ2-7; D is perhaps TRBD1 (6 bases). With 3 bases removed from V and 4 bases from J, the gap between germline ends came to 7 bases. There are 12 residues in the CDR3. CDR1 is MDHEN, CDR2 SYDVKM, per germline.